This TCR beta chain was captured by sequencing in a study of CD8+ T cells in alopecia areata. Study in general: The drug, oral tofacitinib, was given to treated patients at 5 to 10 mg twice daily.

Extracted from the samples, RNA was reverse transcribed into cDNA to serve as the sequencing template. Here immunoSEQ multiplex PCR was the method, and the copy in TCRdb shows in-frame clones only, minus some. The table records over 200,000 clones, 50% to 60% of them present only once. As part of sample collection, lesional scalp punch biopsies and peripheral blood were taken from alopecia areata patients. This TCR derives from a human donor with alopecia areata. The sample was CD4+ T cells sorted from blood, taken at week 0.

The CDR3, as DNA: TGTGCCAGCAGCGCCGAGCCCACTACAGATACGCAGTATTTT. It codes for CASSAEPTTDTQYF. The chain is built from TRBV9 and TRBJ2-3; D ambiguous. V was pared by 3 bases and J by 3 bases, with 11 bases between. The CDR3 covers 14 residues. The germline V gene encodes CDR1 SGDLS and CDR2 YYNGEE.